The 3 T cell receptor beta chains listed next were all sequenced from one sample in a study of identical twins. A single record per CDR3 protein comes from TCRdb applying MiXCR to the 5' RACE reads. The sample contains about 790,000 distinct CDR3 sequences, around a sixth of which appear only once. The data were also submitted as part of a second study, on T cells expressing NK-cell markers.

Sequencing input: PBMCs. These receptors came from a woman aged 18 to 35 in good health.

This clonotype occurred a few times. This CDR3 is missing its conserved last phenylalanine or tryptophan, likely due to a read error. V usage is TRBV6-5 and J usage is TRBJ2-1; D could derive from TRBD1 or TRBD2 (5 bases each). The CDR3 totals 14 residues. CDR1 and CDR2 (germline): MNHEY, SVGAGI. The V end lost 2 bases, the J end lost 5 bases, and 10 bases lay between the germline ends. Written as DNA, the CDR3 is TGTGCCAGCAGTTACGAGGGGCCAAACAATGAGCAGTTCCTC. Amino acids: CASSYEGPNNEQFL.

This clonotype was recorded a few times. The rearrangement uses TRBV6-2 or TRBV6-3 and TRBJ2-1; maybe TRBD1 (6 bases). The CDR3 spans 14 residues. V shed 7 bases and J shed 8 bases, with 18 bases lying between them. Germline V gene sequence: CDR1 MNHEY, CDR2 SVGEGT. CDR3 in DNA: TGTGCCAGCATACACTCGGACAGTCTCGATGAGCAGTTCTTC. It encodes CASIHSDSLDEQFF.

J is TRBJ2-3 and V is TRBV7-9; TRBD1 matches at 12 bases. Germline-derived CDR1 and CDR2 are SEHNR and FQNEAQ (reference sequence). Germline trimming cut 5 bases from V and 4 bases from J; bases unmatched to any gene: 10. This CDR3 contains 17 residues. The CDR3 DNA is TGTGCCAGCAGCAGCAGTTCGGGACAGGGGGCCCCAGATACGCAGTATTTT. Translated, it gives CASSSSSGQGAPDTQYF.